These 16 T cell receptor beta chains came from one sample sequenced in a study of blood T cell repertoires in COVID-19 (dated by TCRdb to between 2020 and 2021). Libraries were prepared through the immunoSEQ multiplex PCR assay. Held by TCRdb, this immuneACCESS table contains in-frame sequences only and omits some clones. Under half of the omission traces to an unresolved V gene where checked; the cause of the rest is unknown. This sample lists more than 20,000 clones; roughly 82% were detected once. Clones ranked in the top ten supply about 30% of the sample. The sample taken for sequencing was peripheral blood. These receptors were obtained from a human donor with active COVID-19. The donor label of this sample is uncertain.

The V gene is TRBV4-1, the J gene TRBJ2-4, with D perhaps matching TRBD2 (6 bases). Trimming took off 0 bases at V and 0 bases at J, with 15 bases between the two ends. The CDR3 has 18 residues. Germline V gives CDR1 MGHRA, CDR2 YSYEKL. The CDR3 DNA is TGCGCCAGCAGCCAAGATATTTGGGGACTTCTAGCCAAAAACATTCAGTACTTC. This codes for CASSQDIWGLLAKNIQYF.

CDR3 DNA: TGTGCCAGCAGTTCACTACTAGCGGGAGGCTCCTACGAGCAGTACTTC. It codes for CASSSLLAGGSYEQYF. This chain links TRBV6-5 with TRBJ2-7, with TRBD2 identical over 12 bases. V dropped 4 bases and J dropped 0; count of bases not matched to a gene: 4. The germline CDR1 and CDR2 sequences are MNHEY and SVGAGI. This CDR3 contains 16 residues.

The genes are TRBV27 and TRBJ2-3, with 7 bases lining up with TRBD2. The length of the CDR3 is 15 residues. Germline V gives CDR1 MNHEY, CDR2 SMNVEV (reference sequence). Trimming took 8 bases from V and 6 from J; bases not matched to a gene: 14. As DNA, the CDR3 is TGTGCCAGCGGGTTCCGGGCGGGAGCTCTCGATACGCAGTATTTT. This codes for CASGFRAGALDTQYF.

The chain uses TRBV7-9 and TRBJ1-3; D remains ambiguous. CDR3 length: 13 residues. V lost 3 bases to trimming and J lost 7 bases, with 10 bases between them. Germline-derived CDR1 and CDR2 are SEHNR and FQNEAQ (reference sequence). DNA for the CDR3: TGTGCCAGCAGCTTTACAACCGGGAACACCATATATTTT. Translation gives CASSFTTGNTIYF.

The chain recombines TRBV10-2 with TRBJ2-5; 10 bases agree with TRBD2. V lost 0 bases to trimming and J lost 2 bases; unmatched junction nucleotides: 6. There are 17 residues in the CDR3. Per germline, CDR1 WSHSY and CDR2 SAAADI. The CDR3 sequence is CASSESNSGGHQETQYF. CDR3 sequence (DNA): TGCGCCAGCAGTGAGTCGAATAGCGGGGGGCATCAAGAGACCCAGTACTTC.

The V call is TRBV24-1, the J call TRBJ2-5; D is unresolved. The CDR3 extends over 13 amino acids. Trimming shortened V by 2 bases and J by 3 bases, and 6 bases separated the two germline ends. CDR1 and CDR2 from the germline V gene are KGHDR and SFDVKD. The CDR3 DNA follows: TGTGCCACCAGTGATTCGGTTAAAGAGACCCAGTACTTC. It encodes CATSDSVKETQYF.

V usage is TRBV6-6 and J usage is TRBJ2-3; 10 positions agree with TRBD2. CDR1 is MNHNY, CDR2 SVGAGI, per germline (reference sequence). The ends lost 6 bases at V and 4 bases at J; junction bases unmatched: 4. The CDR3 totals 14 residues. CDR3 sequence reads: CASRSGLAADTQYF. As DNA, the CDR3 is TGTGCCAGCAGAAGCGGACTAGCGGCAGATACGCAGTATTTT.

The V gene is TRBV6-5, the J gene TRBJ2-7; D is possibly TRBD1 (6 bases). There are 14 residues in the CDR3. Germline V CDR1 and CDR2: MNHEY, SVGAGI. Trimming removed 6 bases from V and 4 bases from J, with 16 bases in between. Written as DNA, the CDR3 is TGTGCCAGCAGCCCCCGGCTGGGGGCGTACGAGCAGTACTTC. Its translation is CASSPRLGAYEQYF.

The rearrangement uses TRBV19 and TRBJ2-6; D is ambiguous. Germline V CDR1 and CDR2: LNHDA, SQIVND (reference sequence). V shed 7 bases and J shed 3 bases, with 25 bases lying between them. The CDR3 consists of 19 residues. For the CDR3, the DNA is TGTGCCAGTACGTCCAGACCCGGCACAACGAGGCATGGGGCCAACGTCCTGACTTTC. This gives the protein CASTSRPGTTRHGANVLTF. The full variable domain, rest sourced from reference TRBV19 and TRBJ2-6, is DGGITQSPKYLFRKEGQNVTLSCEQNLNHDAMYWYRQDPGQGLRLIYYSQIVNDFQKGDIAEGYSVSREKKESFPLTVTSAQKNPTAFYLCASTSRPGTTRHGANVLTFGAGSRLTVL.

For this clone: Other DNA variants within this sample encode the same CDR3. V is TRBV5-1 and J is TRBJ2-1; 8 bases are shared with TRBD2. J gave up 7 bases and V 6 bases, and 9 bases lay outside the gene matches. CDR3 length: 14 amino acids. CDR1 is SGHRS, CDR2 YFSETQ, per germline. The CDR3 region is CASMDRAGENEQFF. For the CDR3, the DNA is TGCGCCAGCATGGATCGAGCGGGGGAGAATGAGCAGTTCTTC.

This clone was observed a few times. V is TRBV18 and J is TRBJ1-1, with D possibly being TRBD1 (6 bases). The CDR3 length is 14 residues. Trimming left V 8 bases short and J 6 bases short, with 19 bases between. Germline CDR1 and CDR2: KGHSH and LQKENI. This CDR3 reads CASDRGGSGAEAFF. CDR3 coding DNA: TGTGCCAGCGACCGGGGCGGTTCAGGGGCTGAAGCTTTCTTT.

The chain links TRBV6-1 to TRBJ1-3; no firm D call. V was cut by 3 bases and J by 2 bases, with 8 bases left in between. This CDR3 comprises 14 residues. CDR1 is MNHNS, CDR2 SASEGT, per germline. CDR3 nucleotides: TGTGCCAGCAGTGAGCCGCTAACTGGAAACACCATATATTTT. This codes for CASSEPLTGNTIYF.

The rearrangement joins TRBV24-1 to TRBJ1-1; perhaps TRBD1 as D (6 bases). The CDR3 totals 14 residues. V was pared by 8 bases and J by 4 bases, with 16 bases between. The germline V gene encodes CDR1 KGHDR and CDR2 SFDVKD. CDR3 nucleotides: TGTGCCACCAATCACAGGGAAAAGGTCACTGAAGCTTTCTTT. This gives the protein CATNHREKVTEAFF.

In DNA, the CDR3 is TGTGCCAGCGGCCGGGGTTCGGGGGAGACCCAGTACTTC. Protein sequence: CASGRGSGETQYF. The rearrangement joins TRBV5-4 to TRBJ2-5; D is perhaps TRBD2 (5 bases). The CDR3 runs 13 residues. Germline V gene data show CDR1 as SGHNT and CDR2 as YYREEE (reference sequence). Trimming took 7 bases from V and 5 from J, leaving 15 bases between them.

The chain employs TRBV19 and TRBJ2-3, with D unclear. Trimming cost V 4 bases and J 0 bases, with 11 bases left between them. CDR3 length: 15 amino acids. The germline gives CDR1 LNHDA, CDR2 SQIVND (reference sequence). The CDR3 sequence is CASSTQFASTDTQYF. For the CDR3, the DNA is TGTGCCAGTAGTACACAGTTTGCTAGCACAGATACGCAGTATTTT.

This clone was observed a single time. The V gene is TRBV20-1, the J gene TRBJ2-1; the D is unclear. The germline V gene encodes CDR1 DFQATT and CDR2 SNEGSKA (reference sequence). Trimming removed 6 bases from V and 10 bases from J, with 13 bases in between. CDR3 size: 11 residues. The CDR3 DNA follows: TGCAGTGCAAAAAATCCAGGAGAGCAGTTCTTC. It yields the protein CSAKNPGEQFF.